A single sample is the source of the 24 T cell receptor beta chains below, sequenced in a study of post-analysis software for immune sequencing data. Study observations and caveats: TRBV5-6, TRBV5-1 and TRBV20-1 were among a few TRBV segments more frequent in patients than controls.

Built from TCR beta cDNA, the libraries had unique molecular identifiers in them. TCRdb itself ran the PCR reads through MiXCR, one entry per CDR3 protein. Among about 180,000 distinct CDR3 sequences listed, about 29% were seen once. Their specific antigens are unknown. Input material: blood. The source of these receptors is a girl aged 10-17 years with multiple sclerosis.

This clonotype came up once. This chain joins TRBV7-2 and TRBJ2-1, with 7 nucleotides matching TRBD2. V was clipped by 1 base and J by 8 bases; unmatched bases: 8. CDR3 size: 15 residues. Looked up from germline, CDR1 is SGHTA and CDR2 is FQGNSA. The chain's CDR3 is CASSLVGGSSDEQFF. As DNA, the CDR3 is TGTGCCAGCAGCTTAGTTGGCGGGAGTTCCGATGAGCAGTTCTTC.

This clonotype showed up many times. In nucleotides, the CDR3 is TGTGCCAGCAGTTTACCAAGTGGGGCCAACGTCCTGACTTTC. Residues: CASSLPSGANVLTF. J is TRBJ2-6 and V is TRBV28; no firm D call. This CDR3 has 14 residues. The germline V and J ends were trimmed by 2 bases and 3 bases, with 5 bases remaining between them. Germline CDR1 is MDHEN and CDR2 is SYDVKM.

V and J are TRBV29-1 and TRBJ2-1; D gene ambiguous. Germline loops: CDR1 SQVTM, CDR2 ANQGSEA. The CDR3 has 14 residues. Trimming cost V 3 bases and J 4 bases, with 13 bases left between them. The CDR3 is CSVEWVRAYNEQFF. In DNA form, the CDR3 reads TGCAGCGTTGAGTGGGTTAGAGCTTACAATGAGCAGTTCTTC.

This clonotype was recorded at least ten times. The rearrangement links TRBV29-1 to TRBJ2-3; D is uncertain. CDR1 and CDR2 from the germline V gene are SQVTM and ANQGSEA. This CDR3 comprises 11 residues. The V gene lost 6 bases and the J gene lost 1 base, with 5 bases spanning the gap. The CDR3 DNA follows: TGCAGCGTCGCGGGCACAGATACGCAGTATTTT. This translates into CSVAGTDTQYF.

This clonotype was found once. This sequence joins TRBV28 and TRBJ2-7, with D possibly matching TRBD1 (5 bases). The ends were cut back, 4 bases at V and 4 bases at J, with 17 bases in the middle. The germline gives CDR1 MDHEN, CDR2 SYDVKM. This CDR3 has 15 residues. CDR3: CASSSLQGNMYEQYF. In nucleotides, the CDR3 is TGTGCCAGCAGTTCGCTCCAGGGAAATATGTACGAGCAGTACTTC.

The gene calls are TRBV20-1 and TRBJ1-1; tentative D call: TRBD1 (5 bases). Germline V CDR1 and CDR2: DFQATT, SNEGSKA (reference sequence). The germline V and J ends were trimmed by 6 bases and 1 base, with 18 bases remaining between them. CDR3 size: 15 residues. The CDR3 bases are TGCAGTGCCACCGTTGGGGGTGGCGGGAACACTGAAGCTTTCTTT. Translated, it gives CSATVGGGGNTEAFF.

This clonotype was seen many times. The chain joins TRBV6-2 or TRBV6-3 to TRBJ2-7, with TRBD2 as a possible D gene (6 bases). The length of the CDR3 is 17 residues. Germline V CDR1 and CDR2: MNHEY, SVGEGT. V was trimmed by 2 bases and J by 3 bases, leaving 20 bases between them. The CDR3 DNA is TGTGCCAGCAGTTACCCAAGCACTTTAGCGGCGCGCTACGAGCAGTACTTC. The encoded protein is CASSYPSTLAARYEQYF.

This clonotype was counted between two and nine times. The CDR3 sequence: CASSWGGRNEQFF. Here the CDR3 DNA reads TGTGCCAGCAGTTGGGGGGGGCGAAATGAGCAGTTCTTC. The rearrangement uses TRBV12-3 or TRBV12-4 and TRBJ2-1; D may be TRBD2 (7 bases). V lost 4 bases, J lost 7 bases, and 11 bases lay in between. The CDR3 length is 13 residues.

This clonotype was observed a handful of times. A much more abundant neighbour one base away suggests this may be a read error. The chain combines TRBV29-1 with TRBJ2-7; the D gene is possibly TRBD2 (5 bases). The CDR3 covers 13 residues. The germline CDR1 and CDR2 sequences are SQVTM and ANQGSEA. The CDR3 reads CSAEGAYSYGQYF. The CDR3 DNA follows: TGCAGCGCTGAGGGCGCCTACTCCTACGGGCAGTACTTC.

A note on this clonotype: A much larger clone sits a single nucleotide away, making a read error possible. This chain uses TRBV29-1 with TRBJ2-1, with D possibly being TRBD1 (5 bases). CDR3 length equals 13 residues. Germline assignment: CDR1 SQVTM and CDR2 ANQGSEA. Trimming left V 6 bases short and J 12 bases short, with 21 bases between. The CDR3 protein is CSVEYMQGQGQFF. The CDR3, as DNA: TGCAGCGTGGAATATATGCAGGGTCAGGGGCAGTTCTTC.

This clonotype was recorded at least ten times. This CDR3 is CATSRGTTSLINNEQFF. As DNA, the CDR3 is TGTGCCACCAGCAGAGGGACGACTAGCCTCATTAACAATGAGCAGTTCTTC. The chain couples TRBV15 to TRBJ2-1; 7 bases fit TRBD2. The CDR3 runs to 17 residues. CDR1 LNHNV and CDR2 YYDKDF come from the germline V gene (reference sequence). After removal of 1 base from V and 5 bases from J, the junction contained 11 bases not matched to a gene.

Points on this clonotype: A junction end diverges from the germline sequence, so it may reflect a read error. The gene calls are TRBV4-1 and TRBJ1-5; D may be TRBD1 (5 bases). The CDR3 contains 16 residues. Germline V CDR1 and CDR2: MGHRA, YSYEKL. The CDR3 coding sequence is TGCGCCGGCAGCCAGGGAGCCAGGGAAGGCAATCAGCCCCAGCATTTT. Amino acids: CAGSQGAREGNQPQHF.

On this clonotype: This may arise from a read error, as a much more abundant clone is one base away. The V and J genes are TRBV10-3 and TRBJ2-7; 7 bases agree with TRBD2. The J call is uncertain, as TRBJ2-5 better fits the DNA end. Germline V CDR1 and CDR2: ENHRY, SYGVKD. CDR3 length: 15 residues. DNA of the CDR3: TGTGCCAACAGTGAGAGGGCGGGAGAAGGGGAGACCCAGTACTTC. This sequence encodes CANSERAGEGETQYF.

The V and J genes are TRBV7-9 and TRBJ1-6; a weak D match, TRBD1 (5 bases). Germline V gene data show CDR1 as SEHNR and CDR2 as FQNEAQ (reference sequence). This CDR3 region has 14 residues. Trimming removed 2 bases at V and 11 bases at J, with 13 bases between. The CDR3, as DNA: TGTGCCAGCAGCTTATCGACCGAGGGGACACCCCTCCACTTT. Translating gives CASSLSTEGTPLHF.

This clonotype was observed a few times. The V gene is TRBV7-2, the J gene TRBJ2-4, with TRBD2 identical over 7 bases. Trimming cost V 7 bases and J 7 bases; bases outside gene matches: 10. The CDR3 consists of 14 residues. The germline V gene encodes CDR1 SGHTA and CDR2 FQGNSA. CDR3 nucleotides: TGTGCCAGCACTCTCGGCCGGGGGGACAACATTCAGTACTTC. It yields the protein CASTLGRGDNIQYF.

This clonotype was detected only a few times. This sequence joins TRBV5-1 and TRBJ1-2, with D unclear. Per the germline V gene, CDR1 is SGHRS and CDR2 is YFSETQ. This CDR3 spans 15 amino acids. Trimming removed 1 base from V and 0 bases from J, with 10 bases in between. The CDR3 DNA reads as TGCGCCAGCAGCTTGCGGGCAGATTCTAACTATGGCTACACCTTC. This codes for CASSLRADSNYGYTF.

The chain couples TRBV20-1 to TRBJ1-6; D is undetermined. CDR1 and CDR2 from the germline V gene are DFQATT and SNEGSKA (reference sequence). The CDR3 is 13 residues long. The germline V and J ends were trimmed by 3 bases and 11 bases, with 14 bases remaining between them. The CDR3 is CSASLKVRTPLHF. In DNA form, the CDR3 reads TGCAGTGCTAGTCTTAAAGTGAGGACACCCCTCCACTTT.

This clonotype was seen once. The V and J genes are TRBV7-8 and TRBJ2-2; 11 nucleotides line up with TRBD2. In germline, CDR1 is SGHVS, CDR2 FQNEAQ. This CDR3 region has 19 residues. J gave up 3 bases and V 1 base, and 10 bases lay outside the gene matches. The CDR3, as DNA: TGTGCCAGCAGCTTAGTCCTAGCGGGAGGACGATATGACACCGGGGAGCTGTTTTTT. Its translation: CASSLVLAGGRYDTGELFF.

As to this clonotype: A read error may explain this, as a much larger clone is one base away. The CDR3 DNA reads TGTCCCAGCACAGGCCCGTCGGGAAGCGTGGGCTACACCTTC. It yields the protein CPSTGPSGSVGYTF. The V call is TRBV9, the J call TRBJ1-2; perhaps TRBD1 as D (5 bases). Germline CDR1 reads SGDLS; CDR2 reads YYNGEE. The CDR3 sequence is 14 residues long.

This chain joins TRBV12-3 or TRBV12-4 and TRBJ2-7, with a possible D match to TRBD2 (6 bases). The V and J ends lost 5 bases and 12 bases respectively, with 17 bases between them. The CDR3 has 12 amino acids. CDR3: CASSAGGTGRYF. The CDR3 nucleotides read TGTGCCAGCAGTGCCGGAGGGACTGGTCGGTACTTC.

Regarding this clonotype: A much bigger clone sits one base away, suggesting this may be a read error. CDR3 residues: CTGTSGVNEQFF. CDR3 sequence (DNA): TGCACCGGGACTAGCGGTGTCAATGAGCAGTTCTTC. This chain joins TRBV29-1 and TRBJ2-1, with 11 bases matching TRBD2. CDR1 is SQVTM and CDR2 is ANQGSEA in the germline V gene. There are 12 residues in the CDR3.

This clonotype was found a few times. The rearrangement uses TRBV5-1 and TRBJ1-1, with D possibly being TRBD1 (5 bases). V was cut by 0 bases and J by 5 bases, with 14 bases left in between. The CDR3 covers 15 residues. Germline V gene sequence: CDR1 SGHRS, CDR2 YFSETQ. In DNA form, the CDR3 reads TGCGCCAGCAGCTTGGGACCAGGGATCAGTACTGAAGCTTTCTTT. Translating gives CASSLGPGISTEAFF.

The rearrangement joins TRBV30 to TRBJ2-1; 9 nucleotides align to TRBD2. Germline V CDR1 and CDR2: GTSNPN, SVGIG (reference sequence). The CDR3 consists of 14 residues. The V segment lost 3 bases and the J segment 8 bases; nucleotides outside the gene matches: 8. The CDR3 reads CAWRAGLAYDEQFF. In DNA, the CDR3 is TGTGCCTGGAGGGCTGGACTAGCGTACGATGAGCAGTTCTTC.

The sample holds one count of this clonotype. At one end, the junction sequence differs from germline, possibly due to a read error. The J gene is TRBJ2-3, the V gene TRBV7-2; no definite D call. Germline CDR1 is SGHTA and CDR2 is FQGNSA. The CDR3 consists of 12 residues. The CDR3 region has the DNA TGTGCCAACAGCTCGCCCTCAGATACGCAGTATTTT. Its protein is CANSSPSDTQYF.